These 25 T cell receptor beta chains share one sample of origin, sequenced in a study of T cells after yellow fever vaccination. Via MiXCR, TCRdb re-called the 5' RACE reads, giving one row per CDR3 protein. Of over 150,000 distinct CDR3 sequences in the sample, about 6.2% were seen once. Sequencing was performed on CD4+ T cells sorted from PBMCs, taken on the day of the first yellow fever vaccination. The receptors here all came from a young man who received the YFV17D yellow fever vaccine.

This clonotype occurred a few times. CDR3 nucleotide sequence: TGTGCCAGCAGTTACGGGGAGGGCTGGGGCACTGAAGCTTTCTTT. It specifies CASSYGEGWGTEAFF. This rearrangement joins TRBV6-5 to TRBJ1-1; no clear D. This CDR3 spans 15 amino acids. The germline V and J ends were trimmed by 2 bases and 4 bases, with 14 bases remaining between them. Looked up from germline, CDR1 is MNHEY and CDR2 is SVGAGI.

This clonotype was seen at least ten times. This chain uses TRBV24-1 with TRBJ1-1; tentatively, D is TRBD1 (5 bases). Germline loops: CDR1 KGHDR, CDR2 SFDVKD. The CDR3 runs to 12 residues. Trimming shortened V by 9 bases and J by 3 bases, and 10 bases separated the two germline ends. The CDR3 nucleotides read TGTGCCACCCGGGGGTCTCACACTGAAGCTTTCTTT. It is translated as CATRGSHTEAFF.

This clonotype was seen ten or more times. V gene TRBV12-3 or TRBV12-4 combines with J gene TRBJ1-6; D perhaps matches TRBD1 (5 bases). The CDR3 covers 15 residues. V was shortened by 5 bases and J by 7 bases, with 15 bases between the two germline ends. CDR3 in amino acids: CASSRTRDGNSPLHF. CDR3 bases: TGTGCCAGCAGTCGCACCCGGGACGGAAATTCACCCCTCCACTTT.

The chain carries TRBV7-2 and TRBJ2-3; the match to TRBD1 covers 7 bases. The J segment lost 3 bases and the V segment lost 5 bases, leaving 5 bases of the junction unmatched. The germline gives CDR1 SGHTA, CDR2 FQGNSA. The length of the CDR3 is 14 residues. The CDR3, as DNA: TGTGCCAGCAGCGAGACAGGGAAGACAGATACGCAGTATTTT. Its translation is CASSETGKTDTQYF.

The chain uses TRBV20-1 and TRBJ1-2; no clear D gene. CDR1 and CDR2 (germline): DFQATT, SNEGSKA (reference sequence). V was shortened by 0 bases and J by 4 bases, with 15 bases between the two germline ends. The CDR3 has 15 amino acids. In nucleotides, the CDR3 is TGCAGTGCTAGAGATCCTGGTAGCCCCGGCTATGGCTACACCTTC. This encodes CSARDPGSPGYGYTF.

This clonotype was recorded many times. The V and J genes are TRBV20-1 and TRBJ2-3, with 11 bases that match TRBD2. This CDR3 has 12 residues. V shed 6 bases, J shed 9 bases, and the junction held 5 bases outside the gene matches. Germline V gives CDR1 DFQATT, CDR2 SNEGSKA (reference sequence). CDR3 sequence (DNA): TGCAGTGCCCGGGGACTAGCGGACACGCAGTATTTT. It encodes CSARGLADTQYF.

The gene calls are TRBV10-3 and TRBJ2-3, with 7 bases identical to TRBD1. Unmatched junction bases numbered 17, after V lost 0 bases and J lost 2 bases. The CDR3 runs 20 residues. Germline assignment: CDR1 ENHRY and CDR2 SYGVKD. The CDR3, as DNA: TGTGCCATCAGTGAGTCGCCCTCTCGGCGGCGACAGGGCCTCACAGATACGCAGTATTTT. Translating gives CAISESPSRRRQGLTDTQYF.

The table lists this clonotype with many counts. The chain recombines TRBV20-1 with TRBJ2-7; 7 bases map to TRBD1. V lost 6 bases and J lost 3; bases outside the gene matches: 2. CDR3 size: 11 residues. CDR1 DFQATT and CDR2 SNEGSKA come from the germline V gene (reference sequence). The CDR3 reads CSAGTDYEQYV. The CDR3 DNA reads TGCAGTGCCGGGACAGACTACGAGCAGTACGTC.

As concerns this clonotype: Just one base apart from a much larger clone, this may be a read error. The rearrangement links TRBV5-1 to TRBJ1-1; D gene uncertain. CDR3 size: 13 residues. The V end lost 2 bases, the J end lost 3 bases, and 8 bases lay between the germline ends. Looked up from germline, CDR1 is SGHRS and CDR2 is YFSETQ. The CDR3 DNA reads TGCGCCAGCAGCTTATTGGGATACACTGAAGCTTTCTTT. Translated: CASSLLGYTEAFF. The variable domain in full, with the rest retrieved from reference TRBV5-1 and TRBJ1-1, is KAGVTQTPRYLIKTRGQQVTLSCSPISGHRSVSWYQQTPGQGLQFLFEYFSETQRNKGNFPGRFSGRQFSNSRSEMNVSTLELGDSALYLCASSLLGYTEAFFGQGTRLTVV.

This clonotype was found a few times. The V gene is TRBV20-1, the J gene TRBJ2-1; D call uncertain. Trimming cost V 2 bases and J 3 bases, with 17 bases left between them. Germline CDR1 and CDR2: DFQATT and SNEGSKA (reference sequence). This CDR3 spans 16 amino acids. DNA for the CDR3: TGCAGTGCTAGAATTGGAACGGCTACTAACTACAATGAGCAGTTCTTC. This gives the protein CSARIGTATNYNEQFF.

The chain uses TRBV7-9 and TRBJ1-6; the D gene is possibly TRBD1 (6 bases). The V gene's germline CDR1 is SEHNR and CDR2 FQNEAQ (reference sequence). V was clipped by 4 bases and J by 5 bases, with 12 bases between them. This CDR3 is 15 amino acids long. The CDR3 here is CASSSAGADNSPLHF. The DNA for the CDR3 is TGTGCCAGCAGCTCCGCAGGGGCGGATAATTCACCCCTCCACTTT.

This clonotype was recorded at least ten times. V usage is TRBV6-4 and J usage is TRBJ2-4; 11 bases line up with TRBD2. The V gene's germline CDR1 is MRHNA and CDR2 SNTAGT. V dropped 7 bases and J dropped 8; count of bases not matched to a gene: 13. This CDR3 region has 16 residues. Here the CDR3 reads CASTTTSGGWEDIQYF. CDR3 in DNA: TGTGCCAGCACCACTACTAGCGGGGGATGGGAGGACATTCAGTACTTC.

There are many counts of this clonotype. The chain uses TRBV3-1 and TRBJ2-5; D ambiguous. This CDR3 comprises 15 residues. Germline CDR1 is LGHDT and CDR2 is YNNKEL (reference sequence). The V and J ends lost 4 bases and 5 bases respectively, with 17 bases between them. As DNA, the CDR3 is TGTGCCAGCAGCCCGGTTTGGGCTTCTGGGGAGACCCAGTACTTC. Protein product: CASSPVWASGETQYF.

The chain combines TRBV7-8 with TRBJ2-7; D not resolved. Germline V gene lookup returns CDR1 SGHVS and CDR2 FQNEAQ. The CDR3 is made up of 11 amino acids. The V gene lost 8 bases and the J gene lost 3 bases, with 8 bases spanning the gap. CDR3 sequence reads: CASSRFYEQYF. DNA of the CDR3: TGTGCCAGCTCACGGTTCTACGAGCAGTACTTC. Combining the CDR3 with reference TRBV7-8 and TRBJ2-7 gives the whole variable domain GAGVSQSPRYKVAKRGQDVALRCDPISGHVSLFWYQQALGQGPEFLTYFQNEAQLDKSGLPSDRFFAERPEGSVSTLKIQRTQQEDSAVYLCASSRFYEQYFGPGTRLTVT.

Concerning this clonotype: This sequence may be a read error, since a much larger clone differs from it by one base. The CDR3 sequence is CDSSSTGRREKLFF. The CDR3 bases are TGTGACAGCAGCTCGACAGGGCGGCGTGAAAAACTGTTTTTT. The rearrangement uses TRBV7-9 and TRBJ1-4, with 7 positions matching TRBD1. The CDR3 runs 14 residues. CDR1 and CDR2 from the germline V gene are SEHNR and FQNEAQ (reference sequence).

As for this clonotype: A much larger clone lies one base from this, so it may be a read error. The chain is built from TRBV18 and TRBJ1-6, with D possibly TRBD1 on 5 matching bases. The CDR3 is 15 amino acids. Between the trimmed V and J ends, which lost 4 bases and 8 bases, there was a span of 15 bases. The germline CDR1 and CDR2 sequences are KGHSH and LQKENI. In DNA form, the CDR3 reads TGTGCCAGCTCACTCACGCGGGGGGAACATTCACCCCTCCACTTT. Its protein is CASSLTRGEHSPLHF.

Ten or more counts support this clonotype. This chain links TRBV7-2 with TRBJ2-5; 11 bases are a match to TRBD2. The CDR3 spans 13 residues. Trimming cost V 3 bases and J 7 bases; bases outside gene matches: 1. Per the germline V gene, CDR1 is SGHTA and CDR2 is FQGNSA. CDR3 region: CASSFGTSGTQYF. The CDR3 DNA is TGTGCCAGCAGCTTCGGGACTAGCGGGACCCAGTACTTC.

This clonotype was picked up many times. The rearrangement uses TRBV7-2 and TRBJ1-6, with D possibly matching TRBD1 (5 bases). CDR1 and CDR2 from the germline V gene are SGHTA and FQGNSA. Between the trimmed V and J ends, which lost 10 bases and 7 bases, there was a span of 17 bases. CDR3 size: 14 residues. This CDR3 is CATPGPGPNSPLHF. In DNA form, the CDR3 reads TGTGCCACCCCGGGTCCGGGGCCCAATTCACCCCTCCACTTT.

This clonotype was found a few times. The chain is built from TRBV30 and TRBJ2-3; a weak D match, TRBD1 (8 bases). The CDR3 runs to 14 residues. CDR1 is GTSNPN, CDR2 SVGIG, per germline (reference sequence). The V end lost 5 bases, the J end lost 2 bases, and 14 bases lay between the germline ends. CDR3 bases: TGTGCCTGGCGACAGGGGACTACCACAGATACGCAGTATTTT. It specifies CAWRQGTTTDTQYF.

This clonotype was seen only a few times. The gene calls are TRBV10-3 and TRBJ2-3; D perhaps matches TRBD2 (5 bases). The V and J ends lost 4 bases and 1 base respectively, with 9 bases between them. This CDR3 comprises 14 residues. Germline V CDR1 and CDR2: ENHRY, SYGVKD. CDR3 nucleotide sequence: TGTGCCATCAGTGTCTTAGCGCGCACAGATACGCAGTATTTT. This translates into CAISVLARTDTQYF.

The genes are TRBV5-1 and TRBJ2-3, with 10 bases lining up with TRBD1. There are 18 residues in the CDR3. With V trimmed by 5 bases and J by 1 base, 13 bases remained unmatched. Germline CDR1 and CDR2: SGHRS and YFSETQ. The CDR3, as DNA: TGCGCCAGCAGTCAAGGGCCGACAGGGGGCGGCGGCACAGATACGCAGTATTTT. The encoded protein is CASSQGPTGGGGTDTQYF.

In this sample, this clonotype turned up a few times. The gene calls are TRBV6-5 and TRBJ1-1; no definite D call. The CDR3 sequence is 13 residues long. Trimming took 3 bases from V and 5 from J, leaving 10 bases between them. CDR1 and CDR2 from the germline V gene are MNHEY and SVGAGI. CDR3 DNA: TGTGCCAGCAGTTATGACCTCGGGACTGAAGCTTTCTTT. Its protein product is CASSYDLGTEAFF.

The chain couples TRBV20-1 to TRBJ2-1, with 8 bases matching TRBD2. Trimming at V came to 3 bases and at J to 16 bases, leaving 11 bases not matched to a gene. The length of the CDR3 is 12 residues. Per the germline V gene, CDR1 is DFQATT and CDR2 is SNEGSKA (reference sequence). The CDR3 region is CSASPSGGIVFF. As DNA, the CDR3 is TGCAGTGCTAGTCCGAGCGGGGGTATTGTATTCTTC.

This clonotype has a handful of counts. The chain recombines TRBV5-1 with TRBJ2-3; perhaps TRBD1 as D (7 bases). V lost 0 bases to trimming and J lost 2 bases, with 10 bases between them. This CDR3 has 15 amino acids. The germline V gene has CDR1 SGHRS and CDR2 YFSETQ. DNA for the CDR3: TGCGCCAGCAGCTTGGCCAGGGGGGTCACAGATACGCAGTATTTT. Protein: CASSLARGVTDTQYF. The complete variable domain, with remaining parts taken from reference TRBV5-1 and TRBJ2-3, reads KAGVTQTPRYLIKTRGQQVTLSCSPISGHRSVSWYQQTPGQGLQFLFEYFSETQRNKGNFPGRFSGRQFSNSRSEMNVSTLELGDSALYLCASSLARGVTDTQYFGPGTRLTVL.

This clonotype was recorded many times. V usage is TRBV7-8 and J usage is TRBJ1-6; perhaps TRBD1 as D (5 bases). Looked up from germline, CDR1 is SGHVS and CDR2 is FQNEAQ. The CDR3 has 16 residues. Trimming took 4 bases from V and 10 from J, leaving 20 bases between them. The CDR3: CASSSPRRGDGSPLHF. In DNA form, the CDR3 reads TGTGCCAGCAGCTCCCCCAGGAGAGGGGACGGATCACCCCTCCACTTT.